Described below is a single T cell receptor beta chain sequence and its context. Authors' processing steps: Reference gene primer amplification in the assay estimated nucleated cell counts. Clones were read by immunoSEQ multiplex PCR, and TCRdb kept only the in-frame ones, dropping some. The DNA was the basis for D and trimming; V, J and clone size are from that table. The table lists around 200,000 clones, around 85% of them singletons, with about 20% in the top ten. V was pared by 0 bases and J by 2 bases, with 8 bases between. The CDR3 contains 14 residues. Germline-derived CDR1 and CDR2 are SQVTM and ANQGSEA. This entry comes from a study of blood T cell repertoires in COVID-19. Study context: Sites across the United States, Italy and Spain contributed samples from acute and convalescent COVID-19. In each case, the material was cDNA or gDNA derived from T cells, B-cell-depleted T cells, or PBMCs.

The sample consisted of peripheral blood. This clonotype was sampled from a man between 65 and 85 years old with active or convalescent COVID-19. This chain joins TRBV29-1 and TRBJ2-1; maybe TRBD1 (5 bases). The CDR3 loop is CSVEDRVTYNEQFF. CDR3 in DNA: TGCAGCGTTGAAGACAGGGTGACCTACAATGAGCAGTTCTTC.